These T cell receptor beta chains were read from a single sample in a study of PD-L1 blockade in urothelial cancer. Libraries were prepared by immunoSEQ multiplex PCR; TCRdb keeps only in-frame clonotypes and omits some of them. The sample includes about 43,000 clones, around 84% of them seen just once. This specimen consisted of PBMCs, obtained around atezolizumab (anti-PD-L1) treatment. The receptors come from a man in his sixties with urothelial cancer. CDR3s include the opening cysteine and the closing phenylalanine or tryptophan. The D gene is left open where the match is weak. Clone size is stated in some rows and not others, as once, few, many or a class when expanded.

>TRBV28|TRBD1|TRBJ1-1|once
TGTGCCAGCAGTTTGCCTCGACAGGGAGTAGCTTTCTTT
CASSLPRQGVAFF
>TRBV10-3|-|TRBJ1-5|-
TGTGCCATCAGTGACCCGGGACACTCCAATCAGCCCCAGCATTTT
CAISDPGHSNQPQHF
>TRBV18|TRBD1|TRBJ1-2|-
TGTGCCAGCGCAAATGGAATGCATAACAGGGGAAACTATGGCTACACCTTC
CASANGMHNRGNYGYTF
>TRBV7-8|-|TRBJ1-5|-
TGTGCCAGCAGCTTAGAAAGGGGGATCGGACGGCCCCAGCATTTT
CASSLERGIGRPQHF
>TRBV19|-|TRBJ1-5|-
TGTGCCAGTAGTATAGGACGGGACTCAAATCAGCCCCAGCATTTT
CASSIGRDSNQPQHF
>TRBV30|TRBD2|TRBJ2-1|-
TGTGCCTGGGGGGGACTAGCGGGAAATAATGAGCAGTTCTTC
CAWGGLAGNNEQFF
>TRBV4-1|TRBD2|TRBJ2-4|-
TGCGCCAGCAGCAACTCATTGGGGGCGGGGGGGGAAAACATTCAGTACTTC
CASSNSLGAGGENIQYF
>TRBV19|TRBD1|TRBJ1-5|-
TGTGCCAGTAGTACCTCCGGGACAGGGTTTAACCAGCCCCAGCATTTT
CASSTSGTGFNQPQHF
>TRBV27|TRBD1|TRBJ2-2|many
TGTGCCAGCAGCGCCACTCAGGGGGCCGGGGAGCTGTTTTTT
CASSATQGAGELFF
>TRBV5-1|-|TRBJ2-1|-
TGCGCCAGCAGCTATAGCGGAGACAATGAGCAGTTCTTC
CASSYSGDNEQFF
>TRBV27|-|TRBJ2-1|once
TGTGCCAGCAGCCCCCCCTCCTCTCTACGCAATGAGCAGTTCTTC
CASSPPSSLRNEQFF
>TRBV25-1|TRBD1|TRBJ2-2|-
TGTGCCAGCAGTGGGCCAGGGGGTCACACCGGGGAGCTGTTTTTT
CASSGPGGHTGELFF
>TRBV27|TRBD2|TRBJ2-2|-
TGTGCCAGCAAATCGACTAGCGGGAGGGCAGTGAACACCGGGGAGCTGTTTTTT
CASKSTSGRAVNTGELFF
>TRBV6-5|-|TRBJ1-1|-
TGTGCCAGCAGACTACAGGTCACTGAAGCTTTCTTT
CASRLQVTEAFF
>TRBV5-1|-|TRBJ2-2|-
TGCGCCAGCAGCTTGGCCCAGGTGGGCACCGGGGAGCTGTTTTTT
CASSLAQVGTGELFF
>TRBV7-7|TRBD1|TRBJ1-1|-
TGTGCTAGCAGCTTTGGACAGGGGCGGGCTGAAGCTTTCTTT
CASSFGQGRAEAFF
>TRBV25-1|-|TRBJ2-6|-
TGTGCCAGCAGTGAATTTAAAGCTTCTGGGGCCAACGTCCTGACTTTC
CASSEFKASGANVLTF
>TRBV6-6|TRBD2|TRBJ2-3|-
TGTGCCAGCACCTCGACTAGCGGGAGTGGGGATACGCAGTATTTT
CASTSTSGSGDTQYF
>TRBV4-1|-|TRBJ2-3|-
TGCGCCAGCAGCCAAGATCCTTCGGATACGCAGTATTTT
CASSQDPSDTQYF
>TRBV11-2|-|TRBJ2-6|-
TGTGCCAGCAGCCTCGAGCAGGGTAAGGCTGGGGCCAACGTCCTGACTTTC
CASSLEQGKAGANVLTF
>TRBV4-2|-|TRBJ2-1|-
TGTGCCAGCAGCTTGGAGGTAGGCTACTTATCCTACAATGAGCAGTTCTTC
CASSLEVGYLSYNEQFF
>TRBV19|-|TRBJ2-7|-
TGTGCCAGTAGTCGCCTAGGATTGAGCGAGCAGTACTTC
CASSRLGLSEQYF
>TRBV5-1|-|TRBJ1-3|-
TGCGCCAGCAGCCCTCCCAGCTCTGGAAACACCATATATTTT
CASSPPSSGNTIYF
>TRBV5-1|-|TRBJ1-3|-
TGCGCCAGCAGCTTGGGTTTTGGAGATAGCTCTGGAAACACCATATATTTT
CASSLGFGDSSGNTIYF
>TRBV7-9|-|TRBJ2-4|-
TGTGCCAGCAGCCGCGGGGTCCATCAGTACTTC
CASSRGVHQYF
>TRBV7-9|-|TRBJ2-3|-
TGTGCCAGCAGCTTAGGTTTGCGAGATACGCAGTATTTT
CASSLGLRDTQYF
>TRBV19|TRBD1|TRBJ1-1|-
TGTGCCAGTAGTATAGAACCAGGGGGGACCACTGAAGCTTTCTTT
CASSIEPGGTTEAFF
>TRBV5-1|TRBD1|TRBJ2-5|-
TGCGCCAGCAGCTTGACGGGACAGGGCCTTTTAGAGACCCAGTACTTC
CASSLTGQGLLETQYF
>TRBV7-6|-|TRBJ2-7|-
TGTCTCCGCGGGGCAGGCGTGGCCGAGCAGTACTTC
CLRGAGVAEQYF
>TRBV5-1|TRBD1|TRBJ1-1|-
TGCGCCAGCAGCTCAGTGGACAGGGGGCCCGCTTTCTTT
CASSSVDRGPAFF
>TRBV10-3|TRBD2|TRBJ2-7|-
TGTGCCATCAGGGGACTAGCGGGAGGGGAGCAGTACTTC
CAIRGLAGGEQYF
>TRBV7-9|-|TRBJ2-7|-
TGTGCCAGCAGCTCTCCAGCGATCTACGAGCAGTACTTC
CASSSPAIYEQYF
>TRBV7-2|TRBD2|TRBJ2-3|-
TGTGCCAGCAGCCGACTAGCCGATACGCAGTATTTT
CASSRLADTQYF
>TRBV15|-|TRBJ1-5|once
TGTGCCACCAGCAGAGAATTGACAGCCTTCAATCAGCCCCAGCATTTT
CATSRELTAFNQPQHF
>TRBV11-2|TRBD1|TRBJ2-1|-
TGTGCCAGCAGCGCGTGGGACAGGGGGACTGATGAGCAGTTCTTC
CASSAWDRGTDEQFF
>TRBV7-2|-|TRBJ2-2|-
TGTGCCAGCGGCCCTAGCGACACCGGGGAGCTGTTTTTT
CASGPSDTGELFF
>TRBV28|TRBD1|TRBJ1-5|few
TGTGCCAGCAGTTTACCAGCCGGACAGGGGGCTCAGCCCCAGCATTTT
CASSLPAGQGAQPQHF
>TRBV27|TRBD2|TRBJ2-7|-
TGTGCCAGCAGTTTATCGGCGGTAGCGGGGCAGTACTTC
CASSLSAVAGQYF
>TRBV19|TRBD1|TRBJ2-4|-
TGTGCCAGTAGTCCGTATACAGGGGTTAACATTCAGTACTTC
CASSPYTGVNIQYF
>TRBV5-6|TRBD2|TRBJ2-7|few
TGTGCCAGCAGCCTCCTGTTCCGGGGGGAAGGACTCTACGAGCAGTACTTC
CASSLLFRGEGLYEQYF
>TRBV4-1|TRBD2|TRBJ2-1|-
TGCGCCAGCAGCCAAGGTCCGACTAGCGGGAGGAACAATGAGCAGTTCTTC
CASSQGPTSGRNNEQFF
>TRBV5-1|-|TRBJ1-2|-
TGCGCCAGCAGCTTGTCCAGAACGAACGGCTACACCTTC
CASSLSRTNGYTF
>TRBV7-2|-|TRBJ1-1|-
TGTGCCAGCAGCTTAGTTCAGGGCAGCACTGAAGCTTTCTTT
CASSLVQGSTEAFF
>TRBV6-6|TRBD1|TRBJ2-1|-
TGTGCCAGCAGTGGACAGGGGGCAGGGAATGAGCAGTTCTTC
CASSGQGAGNEQFF
>TRBV7-6|-|TRBJ2-1|few
TGTGCCAGCAGCTTAGAAGGGGACATCAGGGCTTCGTACAATGAGCAGTTCTTC
CASSLEGDIRASYNEQFF
>TRBV18|-|TRBJ1-1|-
TGTGCCAGCTCACCGCAGATGAACACTGAAGCTTTCTTT
CASSPQMNTEAFF
>TRBV9|TRBD1|TRBJ1-4|few
TGTGCCAGCAGCGCGGACAGGCCGGATGAAAAACTGTTTTTT
CASSADRPDEKLFF
>TRBV7-2|-|TRBJ1-2|few
TGTGCCAGCAGCTTCGACAGAACATATGGCTACACCTTC
CASSFDRTYGYTF
>TRBV28|-|TRBJ1-2|-
TGTGCCAGCAGCGTGGGGGGAATTGACTATGGCTACACCTTC
CASSVGGIDYGYTF
>TRBV18|-|TRBJ2-5|-
TGTGCCAGCTCCACCCGCAGAGACTATCAAGAGACCCAGTACTTC
CASSTRRDYQETQYF
>TRBV6-5|TRBD1|TRBJ1-6|once
TGTGCCAGCAGTTACTCCGGGGACAGGGGGAATTCACCCCTCCACTTT
CASSYSGDRGNSPLHF